This note documents a single TCR beta chain sequence. This clonotype was counted only a few times. There is no known antigen for this receptor. No much larger clonotype is one base removed from it; base qualities were not supplied. The donors were roughly 39 Caucasian individuals from Russia, aged roughly 6 to 100 years, who were systemically healthy. Each donor gave ten milliliters of peripheral blood, drawn into EDTA-treated Vacutainer tubes. Ficoll-Paque density-gradient centrifugation was used to isolate PBMCs, with at least 7 million obtained per sample. Total RNA was extracted from PBMCs with Trizol reagent, with at least 5.5 micrograms obtained per sample. The percentages of naive CD45RAhigh/CD27high T cells were determined by flow cytometry on a PBMC aliquot from every donor. Based on the germline V gene (reference sequence), the CDR1 and CDR2 sequences are GTSNPN and SVGIG. The trim is 5 bases for V and 4 bases for J, with a gap of 11 bases between the germline ends. Including cysteine and phenylalanine, the CDR3 has 12 amino acids. The DNA shown is the 36-base CDR3, in frame from base 1.

Library preparation used 5' RACE. The instrument given in TCRdb is Illumina HiSeq 2500. The second PCR ran for roughly 7 to 12 cycles and used a J-beta primer mix along with a sample-barcoded 5' primer. A template-switch 5' adaptor carrying 12 random nucleotides introduced a unique molecular identifier onto each TCR beta cDNA molecule. At least 3 million CDR3-containing paired-end reads were obtained from each sample. All of the RNA was converted into first-strand cDNA using the Mint cDNA synthesis kit, with a TRBC-specific oligonucleotide serving as the primer. Following uracil-DNA glycosylase treatment, all cDNA underwent a first 18-cycle PCR with the universal primers M1SS and BC2_uni_R. Processing in the source paper ran as follows. For normalization, 1 million high-quality reads, each with a distinct molecular identifier, were randomly selected from each sample. Instead of being binned into consensus sequences, reads with shared molecular identifiers were discarded. MiTCR, run with a Q25 quality threshold and the strictest error-elimination algorithm, handled CDR3 identification, clonotype clustering and error correction. A nonparametric unseen species model with Euler transformation was used to estimate a lower bound on total TCR beta diversity. The public sequencing data were trimmed at Q25 with fastp and processed into clonotypes with MiXCR by TCRdb, which kept only in-frame beta chains. Rows merge per CDR3 protein into single entries with the most common DNA and genes. TCRdb's processing, not the authors' own work, is the source of the V and J calls. This sample gives 850,000 to 950,000 distinct CDR3 sequences in total; 29% of them show up just once. Clones ranked in the top ten supply 15% to 20% of the sample.

This specimen belongs to a study of blood T cells in healthy people across ages (dated by TCRdb to between 2014 and 2016). Background for the entire study: In model experiments, roughly one uniquely barcoded TCR beta cDNA molecule per two T cells was captured by template switching. For two donors (one aged 18 to 30 and one aged 80 or older), the study analyzed two additional independent replicas of 1 million unique cDNA reads from the same blood draw. The study measured age-related changes in TCR beta repertoire diversity using deep sequencing normalized with unique cDNA molecular identifiers. Donors of different ages were randomly distributed across sequencing lanes to avoid experimental bias. Four age groups were formed from the donors: young (average about 17 years), middle-aged (less than 40), aged (roughly 59) and long-lived (roughly 81).

Points the paper makes about the study in general: The long-lived group showed more naive CD4+ T cells, fewer expanded clones and increased TCR diversity than the aged group, suggesting age selection. The percentage of naive T cells measured by flow cytometry correlated strongly with observed TCR beta diversity. Observed TCR beta diversity per million T cells fell roughly linearly with age, and a significant reduction was already apparent by age about 38. Total diversity estimates from one million sequenced T cells were considered lower bounds and underestimates. Donor CMV infection status was unknown, potentially confounding age-related changes in expanded clonotypes. Bulk unsorted PBMC profiling prevented conclusive comparison of naive and antigen-experienced compartments.

The origin of this receptor is a woman at least 80 years old in good health. The sequence is built from TRBV30 and TRBJ1-2; TRBD1 is perhaps the D gene, given 6 matching bases. Sequencing used blood. DNA sequence: TGTGCCTGGTGGACAGAGGCCTATGGCTACACCTTC. It is translated as CAWWTEAYGYTF.